Below, 24 T cell receptor beta chains from the same sample are listed, as sequenced in a study of tumor-infiltrating lymphocytes in oesophageal squamous cell carcinoma. One entry per CDR3 protein, called by TCRdb with MiXCR from the PCR reads. The sample gives tens of thousands of distinct CDR3 sequences, 30% to 40% of which show up once; about 23% is in the top ten. Sequencing was carried out using esophageal tumor tissue. These receptors all stem from a male donor with esophageal squamous cell carcinoma.

This clonotype was detected only a few times. V and J are TRBV29-1 and TRBJ2-7; D call uncertain. The CDR3 totals 14 residues. Trimming took 2 bases from V and 3 from J, leaving 14 bases between them. Germline V gene lookup returns CDR1 SQVTM and CDR2 ANQGSEA. As DNA, the CDR3 is TGCAGCGTTGAATGGGGTAGTGAGAGCTACGAGCAGTACTTC. This encodes CSVEWGSESYEQYF.

This clonotype was found a few times. This chain connects TRBV23-1 to TRBJ2-3; TRBD2 matches 13 bases. TRBV23-1 is reported as an ORF; its role is uncertain. The CDR3 totals 17 residues. The J segment lost 2 bases and the V segment lost 1 base, leaving 3 bases of the junction unmatched. In DNA, the CDR3 is TGCGCCAGCAGTCAATGGACTAGCGGGAGATTCACAGATACGCAGTATTTT. Translation gives CASSQWTSGRFTDTQYF.

V is TRBV7-2 and J is TRBJ2-3; the D gene is possibly TRBD2 (7 bases). V lost 3 bases and J lost 4, with 11 bases in between. The CDR3 sequence is 14 residues long. Germline V gene sequence: CDR1 SGHTA, CDR2 FQGNSA. CDR3 amino acids: CASSFAGAADTQYF. The CDR3 DNA is TGTGCCAGCAGCTTTGCGGGGGCGGCAGATACGCAGTATTTT.

This clonotype was observed at least ten times. This rearrangement joins TRBV6-1 to TRBJ1-3; 8 bases are shared with TRBD1. The CDR3 consists of 20 residues. V gave up 4 bases and J gave up 2 bases; unmatched junction bases: 19. Germline lookup yields CDR1 MNHNS and CDR2 SASEGT. This CDR3 reads CASSALPGGTGSITGNTIYF. CDR3 coding DNA: TGTGCCAGCAGTGCCCTCCCGGGAGGGACAGGTTCCATCACTGGAAACACCATATATTTT.

There are many counts of this clonotype. The chain recombines TRBV6-1 with TRBJ2-6; the match to TRBD1 covers 10 bases. Germline loops: CDR1 MNHNS, CDR2 SASEGT. This CDR3 has 17 residues. Trimming at V came to 6 bases and at J to 3 bases, leaving 8 bases not matched to a gene. The CDR3 region is CASRPGQGVGGANVLTF. In DNA form, the CDR3 reads TGTGCCAGCAGGCCAGGACAGGGGGTGGGTGGGGCCAACGTCCTGACTTTC.

In this sample, this clonotype turned up many times. This rearrangement joins TRBV27 to TRBJ1-5, with a possible D match to TRBD1 (5 bases). Between the trimmed V and J ends, which lost 6 bases and 1 base, there was a span of 13 bases. CDR1 and CDR2 from the germline V gene are MNHEY and SMNVEV (reference sequence). The CDR3 consists of 15 residues. CDR3 in amino acids: CASSYGGGSNQPQHF. In DNA form, the CDR3 reads TGTGCCAGCAGCTACGGGGGGGGAAGCAATCAGCCCCAGCATTTT.

In its sample, this clonotype ranks as medium-sized. V and J are TRBV7-6 and TRBJ1-4; D might be TRBD1 (5 bases). This CDR3 region has 21 residues. V dropped 5 bases and J dropped 6 bases, with 34 bases sitting between them. CDR1 is SGHVS, CDR2 FNYEAQ, per germline. CDR3 nucleotides: TGTGCCAGCAGCCCCACCCCCCCGGGACGGACGACCCGAAACCAAGATGAAAAACTGTTTTTT. Protein product: CASSPTPPGRTTRNQDEKLFF.

The chain couples TRBV11-2 to TRBJ2-3, with 10 bases aligning to TRBD2. Germline values: CDR1 SGHAT, CDR2 FQNNGV. The CDR3 extends over 14 amino acids. The trim removed 6 bases at V and 6 bases at J, leaving 6 bases unmatched. This CDR3 reads CASSQGLAADTQYF. CDR3 sequence (DNA): TGTGCCAGCAGTCAAGGACTAGCGGCGGATACGCAGTATTTT.

The DNA for the CDR3 is TGTGCCAGTCGTAGAGGGGGCGCCTACGAGCAGTACTTC. Translated: CASRRGGAYEQYF. The chain recombines TRBV28 with TRBJ2-5; 7 nucleotides match TRBD1. Gene TRBJ2-7 matches the end of the DNA better, so the J call may be wrong. Germline CDR1 MDHEN, CDR2 SYDVKM. The CDR3 totals 13 residues.

The chain couples TRBV6-1 to TRBJ2-3; tentative D call: TRBD2 (7 bases). V was clipped by 6 bases and J by 5 bases, with 12 bases between them. The CDR3 spans 13 residues. Per germline, CDR1 MNHNS and CDR2 SASEGT. The DNA of the CDR3 is TGTGCCAGCAGGGAGGGGGGGCAAGATACGCAGTATTTT. The encoded protein is CASREGGQDTQYF.

The chain employs TRBV5-3 and TRBJ2-3; D perhaps matches TRBD2 (6 bases). TRBV5-3 is reported as an ORF; its role is uncertain. V dropped 8 bases and J dropped 2 bases, with 18 bases sitting between them. This CDR3 region has 15 residues. The CDR3 loop is CASSVSGSLTDTQYF. CDR3 coding DNA: TGTGCCAGCAGCGTTAGCGGATCCCTCACAGATACGCAGTATTTT.

The CDR3, as DNA: TGTGCCAGCAGCAGGACAGAGCTTGAGCAGTACTTC. This encodes CASSRTELEQYF. This chain connects TRBV6-1 to TRBJ2-1; tentative D call: TRBD1 (6 bases). The end of the DNA is better explained by TRBJ2-7, so the J call may be wrong. The germline gives CDR1 MNHNS, CDR2 SASEGT. The CDR3 totals 12 residues.

V usage is TRBV10-3 and J usage is TRBJ2-1; D is perhaps TRBD2 (5 bases). The last part of the DNA fits TRBJ2-7 better; the J call may be wrong. The CDR3 is made up of 15 amino acids. Germline values: CDR1 ENHRY, CDR2 SYGVKD. CDR3 in amino acids: CAISRTGEREDTQYF. The CDR3 DNA is TGTGCCATCAGTAGGACCGGGGAACGGGAAGATACGCAGTACTTC.

Ten or more counts support this clonotype. The CDR3 protein is CASSIMAVNSPLHF. As DNA, the CDR3 is TGTGCCAGTAGTATCATGGCAGTTAATTCACCCCTCCACTTT. The chain couples TRBV19 to TRBJ1-6; D uncertain. This CDR3 comprises 14 residues. Trimming removed 3 bases at V and 6 bases at J, with 9 bases between. Germline V gene sequence: CDR1 LNHDA, CDR2 SQIVND (reference sequence). Using reference TRBV19 and TRBJ1-6 for the parts outside the CDR3, the full variable domain is DGGITQSPKYLFRKEGQNVTLSCEQNLNHDAMYWYRQDPGQGLRLIYYSQIVNDFQKGDIAEGYSVSREKKESFPLTVTSAQKNPTAFYLCASSIMAVNSPLHFGNGTRLTVT.

This sequence joins TRBV10-3 and TRBJ2-1, with 14 bases identical to TRBD2. The V segment lost 10 bases and the J segment 8 bases; nucleotides outside the gene matches: 7. Germline V CDR1 and CDR2: ENHRY, SYGVKD. This CDR3 is built from 14 residues. The CDR3 DNA sequence: TGTGCCACAGAAGGGACTAGCGGGGGAGATGAGCAGTTCTTC. This codes for CATEGTSGGDEQFF.

This clonotype came up once. One junction end disagrees with the germline gene, perhaps due to a read error. The chain recombines TRBV12-3 or TRBV12-4 with TRBJ2-7, with 7 bases lining up with TRBD2. This CDR3 region has 14 residues. DNA for the CDR3: TGTGCCAGCAGTTGGGAGGGTTTTGATTCACCCCTCCACTTC. It specifies CASSWEGFDSPLHF.

In this sample, this clonotype turned up once. CDR3 protein: CASSLAGGPNEQYF. The CDR3 DNA is TGTGCCAGCAGCTTAGCGGGAGGGCCGAACGAGCAGTACTTC. The chain is built from TRBV7-2 and TRBJ2-5; 7 bases agree with TRBD2. The DNA end is more similar to TRBJ2-7, so the J call may be wrong. The CDR3 consists of 14 residues. The V gene's germline CDR1 is SGHTA and CDR2 FQGNSA.

The rearrangement uses TRBV24-1 and TRBJ2-5; possible D gene TRBD2, 5 bases. The J call may be mistaken, given a closer DNA end match to TRBJ2-7. The CDR3 is made up of 15 amino acids. Germline CDR1 is KGHDR and CDR2 is SFDVKD. DNA of the CDR3: TGTGCCACCAGTGACCTAGGTGGGAGCACCTACGAGCAGTACTTC. Amino acids: CATSDLGGSTYEQYF.

With regard to this clonotype: As the CDR3 is not closed by the conserved phenylalanine or tryptophan, this likely results from a read error. No DNA is shown, since the ends of the CDR3 on it are uncertain; the CDR3 is the one TCRdb lists. The chain carries TRBV7-8 and TRBJ2-7; the table's TRBD1 call for D was not verified on the DNA. The CDR3 has 17 residues if both end residues are counted. In germline, CDR1 is SGHVS, CDR2 FQNEAQ. The CDR3 sequence is CASSLFEAVLETQYFGA.

As to this clonotype: With a much larger clone just one base away, this may be a read error. The V and J genes are TRBV2 and TRBJ2-5, with TRBD1 as a possible D gene (5 bases). The tail of the sequence fits TRBJ2-1 better, so the J call may be wrong. The CDR3 sequence is 13 residues long. Germline lookup yields CDR1 SNHLY and CDR2 FYNNEI. CDR3 coding DNA: TGTGCCAGCAGAGAGACAGTTACCTACGAGCAGTTCTTC. Protein: CASRETVTYEQFF.

The rearrangement joins TRBV5-1 to TRBJ2-7; either TRBD1 or TRBD2 may supply D (7 bases each). Trimming took off 7 bases at V and 1 base at J, with 15 bases between the two ends. This CDR3 has 14 residues. CDR1 SGHRS and CDR2 YFSETQ come from the germline V gene. The CDR3 protein is CASGLGGQSYEQYF. DNA for the CDR3: TGCGCCAGCGGACTAGGGGGACAGTCCTACGAGCAGTACTTC.

Judged by abundance, this clonotype is medium-sized. This rearrangement joins TRBV7-2 to TRBJ2-7, with 9 bases matching TRBD2. V lost 6 bases and J lost 2; bases outside the gene matches: 8. Per germline, CDR1 SGHTA and CDR2 FQGNSA. The CDR3 length is 15 residues. The CDR3 loop is CASSYNLAGTYEQYF. The CDR3 bases are TGTGCCAGCAGTTATAATCTAGCGGGGACCTACGAGCAGTACTTC.

The chain employs TRBV7-2 and TRBJ2-7; unclear D gene. The CDR3 contains 14 residues. V lost 1 base and J 4 bases, leaving 11 bases between the germline ends. Germline V gives CDR1 SGHTA, CDR2 FQGNSA. CDR3 coding DNA: TGTGCCAGCAGCTTAGGTAACAGAGCTTACGAGCAGTACTTC. Its protein product is CASSLGNRAYEQYF.

This clonotype came up many times. The rearrangement uses TRBV7-9 and TRBJ2-7; 9 nucleotides agree with TRBD1. This CDR3 region has 17 residues. Germline loops: CDR1 SEHNR, CDR2 FQNEAQ (reference sequence). With 5 bases clipped from V and 5 bases from J, the junction kept 16 bases outside the gene matches. The CDR3 reads CASSAPMGQGLGDEQYF. CDR3 nucleotides: TGTGCCAGCAGCGCCCCGATGGGACAGGGCCTCGGCGACGAGCAGTACTTC.